This T cell receptor beta chain was recovered during a study of OX40 agonist ivuxolimab in advanced cancers. Sequencing used immunoSEQ multiplex PCR; TCRdb keeps in-frame clones, though not all of them. The data hold about 98,000 clones, with roughly 93% observed a single time. Study findings and constraints: The expanded peripheral T cells' antigen specificity was not determined. Both CD4+ and CD8+ T cell populations in blood had undergone clonal expansion by week 6 at 0.1 to 3.0 mg/kg.

Of note for this clone: Its antigen is not identified.

The TCR originated in an adult with an advanced solid tumor such as melanoma, head and neck, liver or kidney cancer. Source: CD4+ or CD8+ T cells sorted from blood, taken in a trial of the OX40 agonist ivuxolimab.

The CDR3 region has the DNA TGTGCCAGTAGTATAGATCTTCGGCAGTTTAGCAATCAGCCCCAGCATTTT. Its translation: CASSIDLRQFSNQPQHF. This chain uses TRBV19 with TRBJ1-5, with D unresolved. The germline V and J ends were trimmed by 0 bases and 0 bases, with 12 bases remaining between them. CDR3 size: 17 residues. The germline V gene encodes CDR1 LNHDA and CDR2 SQIVND (reference sequence).